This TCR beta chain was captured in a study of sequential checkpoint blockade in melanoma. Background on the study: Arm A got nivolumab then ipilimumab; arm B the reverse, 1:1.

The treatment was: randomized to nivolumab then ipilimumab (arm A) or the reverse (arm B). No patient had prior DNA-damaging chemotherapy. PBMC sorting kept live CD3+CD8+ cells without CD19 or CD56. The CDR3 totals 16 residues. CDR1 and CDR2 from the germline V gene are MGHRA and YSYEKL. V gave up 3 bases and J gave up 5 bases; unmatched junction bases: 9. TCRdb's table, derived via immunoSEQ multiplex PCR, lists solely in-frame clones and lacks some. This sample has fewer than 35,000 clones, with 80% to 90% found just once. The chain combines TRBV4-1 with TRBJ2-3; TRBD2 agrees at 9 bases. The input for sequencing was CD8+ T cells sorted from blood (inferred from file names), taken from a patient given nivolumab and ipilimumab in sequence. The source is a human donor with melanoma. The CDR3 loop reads CASSHRAGGVQDTQYF. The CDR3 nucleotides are TGCGCCAGCAGCCACAGAGCGGGAGGTGTGCAAGATACGCAGTATTTT.